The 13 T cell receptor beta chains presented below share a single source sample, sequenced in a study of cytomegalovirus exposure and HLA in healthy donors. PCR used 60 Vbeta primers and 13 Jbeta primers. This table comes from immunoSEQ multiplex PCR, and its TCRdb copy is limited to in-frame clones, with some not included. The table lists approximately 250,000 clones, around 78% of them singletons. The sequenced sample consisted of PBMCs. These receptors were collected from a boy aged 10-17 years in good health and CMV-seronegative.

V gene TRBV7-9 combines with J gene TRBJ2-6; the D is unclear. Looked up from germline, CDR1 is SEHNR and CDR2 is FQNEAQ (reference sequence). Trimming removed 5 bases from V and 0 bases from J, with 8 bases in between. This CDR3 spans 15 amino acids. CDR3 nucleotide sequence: TGTGCCAGCAGCCCCCCCGGCTCTGGGGCCAACGTCCTGACTTTC. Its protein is CASSPPGSGANVLTF.

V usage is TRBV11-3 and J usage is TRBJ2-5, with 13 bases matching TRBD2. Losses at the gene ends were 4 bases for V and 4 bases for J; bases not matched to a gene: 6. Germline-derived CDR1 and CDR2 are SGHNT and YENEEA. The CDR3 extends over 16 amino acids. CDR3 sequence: CASSSQTSGGLETQYF. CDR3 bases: TGTGCCAGCAGCTCCCAGACTAGCGGGGGGCTAGAGACCCAGTACTTC.

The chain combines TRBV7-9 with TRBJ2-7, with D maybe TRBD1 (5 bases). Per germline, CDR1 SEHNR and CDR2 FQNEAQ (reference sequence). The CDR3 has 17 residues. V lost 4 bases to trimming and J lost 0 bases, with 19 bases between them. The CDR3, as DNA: TGTGCCAGCAGCTCGCCATCTCAGGGCCACACCTCCTACGAGCAGTACTTC. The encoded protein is CASSSPSQGHTSYEQYF.

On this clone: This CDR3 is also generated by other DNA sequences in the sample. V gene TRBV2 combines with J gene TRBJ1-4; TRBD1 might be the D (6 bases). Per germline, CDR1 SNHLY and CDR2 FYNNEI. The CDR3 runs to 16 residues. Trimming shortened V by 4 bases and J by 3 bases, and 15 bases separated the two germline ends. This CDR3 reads CASSVRGAGANEKLFF. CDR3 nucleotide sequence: TGTGCCAGCAGTGTACGGGGGGCCGGGGCTAATGAAAAACTGTTTTTT.

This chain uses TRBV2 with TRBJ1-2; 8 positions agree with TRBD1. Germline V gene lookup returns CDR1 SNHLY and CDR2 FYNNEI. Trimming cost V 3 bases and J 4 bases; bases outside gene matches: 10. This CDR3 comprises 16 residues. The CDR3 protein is CASSDLRGTGGYGYTF. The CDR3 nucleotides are TGTGCCAGCAGTGACCTCAGGGGGACAGGTGGCTATGGCTACACCTTC.

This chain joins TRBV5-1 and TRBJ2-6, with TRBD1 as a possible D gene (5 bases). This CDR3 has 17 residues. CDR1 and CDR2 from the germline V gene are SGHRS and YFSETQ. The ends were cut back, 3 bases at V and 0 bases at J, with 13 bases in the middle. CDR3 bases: TGCGCCAGCAGCTCAGGGATACTTTCCTCTGGGGCCAACGTCCTGACTTTC. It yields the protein CASSSGILSSGANVLTF.

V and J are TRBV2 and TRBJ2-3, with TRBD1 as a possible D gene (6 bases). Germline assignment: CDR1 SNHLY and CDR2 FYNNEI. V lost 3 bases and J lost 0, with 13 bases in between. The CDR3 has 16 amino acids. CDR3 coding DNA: TGTGCCAGCAGTGACAGGGGCCTTACTAGCACAGATACGCAGTATTTT. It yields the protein CASSDRGLTSTDTQYF.

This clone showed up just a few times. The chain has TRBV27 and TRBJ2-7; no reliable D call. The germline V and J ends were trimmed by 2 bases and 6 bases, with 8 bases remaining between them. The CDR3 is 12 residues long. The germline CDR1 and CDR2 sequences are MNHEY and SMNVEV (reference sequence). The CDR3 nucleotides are TGTGCCAGCAGTTTACGCGGTAGCGAGCAGTACTTC. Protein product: CASSLRGSEQYF.

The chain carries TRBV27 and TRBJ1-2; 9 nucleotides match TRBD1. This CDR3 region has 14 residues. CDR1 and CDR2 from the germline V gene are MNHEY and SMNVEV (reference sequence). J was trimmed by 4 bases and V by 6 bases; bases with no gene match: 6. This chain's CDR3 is CASRDRGWTYGYTF. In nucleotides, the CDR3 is TGTGCCAGCAGAGACAGGGGGTGGACCTATGGCTACACCTTC.

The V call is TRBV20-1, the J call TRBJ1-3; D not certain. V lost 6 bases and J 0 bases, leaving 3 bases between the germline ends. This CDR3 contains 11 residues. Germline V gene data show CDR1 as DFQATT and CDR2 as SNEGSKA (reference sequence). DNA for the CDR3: TGCAGTGCCAGCTCTGGAAACACCATATATTTT. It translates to CSASSGNTIYF.

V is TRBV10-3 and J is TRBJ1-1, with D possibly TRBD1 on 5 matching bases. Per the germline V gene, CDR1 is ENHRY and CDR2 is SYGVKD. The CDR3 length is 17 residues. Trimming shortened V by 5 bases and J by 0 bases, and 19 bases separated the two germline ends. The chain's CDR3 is CAISRKREGEMNTEAFF. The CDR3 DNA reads TGTGCCATCAGTCGAAAAAGGGAAGGGGAAATGAACACTGAAGCTTTCTTT.

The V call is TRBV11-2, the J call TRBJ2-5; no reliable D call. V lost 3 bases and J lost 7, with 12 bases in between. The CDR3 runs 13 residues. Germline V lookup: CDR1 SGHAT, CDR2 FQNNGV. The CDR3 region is CASSLLTLGTQYF. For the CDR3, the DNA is TGTGCCAGCAGCTTGTTGACACTCGGGACCCAGTACTTC.

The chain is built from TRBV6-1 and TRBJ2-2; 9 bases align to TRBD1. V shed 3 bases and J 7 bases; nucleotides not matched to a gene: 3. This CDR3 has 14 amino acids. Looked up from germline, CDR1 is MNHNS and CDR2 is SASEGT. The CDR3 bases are TGTGCCAGCAGTGAGGGACAGGGAAACGGGGAGCTGTTTTTT. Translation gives CASSEGQGNGELFF.